Listed here are 26 T cell receptor beta chains from one sample, sequenced in a study of blood T cell repertoires in COVID-19. Sequencing used immunoSEQ multiplex PCR; TCRdb keeps in-frame clones, though not all of them. The table includes more than 90,000 clones, 70% to 90% detected once. The source material was peripheral blood. The receptors stem from a man aged 40-50 years with acute or convalescent COVID-19.

This chain uses TRBV19 with TRBJ1-2; no definite D call. Trimming pared 2 bases from V and 8 bases from J, leaving 15 bases between. Per the germline V gene, CDR1 is LNHDA and CDR2 is SQIVND (reference sequence). The CDR3 consists of 14 residues. The CDR3 region is CASSIPLRQGGYTF. The CDR3 DNA sequence: TGTGCCAGTAGTATACCCCTAAGACAAGGAGGCTACACCTTC.

The table lists this clone with a count of one. The chain combines TRBV5-1 with TRBJ1-3; 12 nucleotides agree with TRBD1. The CDR3 totals 19 residues. Germline V lookup: CDR1 SGHRS, CDR2 YFSETQ. Trimming cost V 4 bases and J 4 bases; bases outside gene matches: 15. The CDR3 loop reads CASSPTGTGGGLDGNTIYF. In DNA form, the CDR3 reads TGCGCCAGCAGCCCCACGGGGACAGGGGGCGGTTTGGACGGAAACACCATATATTTT.

The V call is TRBV7-9, the J call TRBJ1-6, with 10 bases aligning to TRBD1. This CDR3 has 15 residues. Germline-derived CDR1 and CDR2 are SEHNR and FQNEAQ (reference sequence). J lost 9 bases, V lost 1 base, and 3 bases had no gene match. This CDR3 is CASSLVGQGVSPLHF. CDR3 sequence (DNA): TGTGCCAGCAGCTTAGTCGGACAGGGGGTTTCACCCCTCCACTTT.

This clone was seen once. This sequence joins TRBV6-5 and TRBJ1-1; 7 nucleotides agree with TRBD1. Germline lookup yields CDR1 MNHEY and CDR2 SVGAGI. This CDR3 has 12 amino acids. Trimming at V came to 7 bases and at J to 10 bases, leaving 9 bases not matched to a gene. CDR3 in amino acids: CASIQGTVTAFF. CDR3 in DNA: TGTGCCAGCATTCAGGGGACAGTCACAGCTTTCTTT.

The chain employs TRBV28 and TRBJ1-6; the match to TRBD1 covers 7 bases. J lost 0 bases, V lost 6 bases, and 8 bases had no gene match. Germline CDR1 and CDR2: MDHEN and SYDVKM. The CDR3 consists of 17 residues. CDR3 sequence: CASSAGQTSSYNSPLHF. The CDR3 DNA is TGTGCCAGCAGCGCGGGACAGACGAGCTCCTATAATTCACCCCTCCACTTT. Full variable domain (outside the CDR3, taken from reference TRBV28 and TRBJ1-6): DVKVTQSSRYLVKRTGEKVFLECVQDMDHENMFWYRQDPGLGLRLIYFSYDVKMKEKGDIPEGYSVSREKKERFSLILESASTNQTSMYLCASSAGQTSSYNSPLHFGNGTRLTVT.

The J gene is TRBJ2-1, the V gene TRBV18, with 10 bases identical to TRBD2. V lost 4 bases to trimming and J lost 0 bases; unmatched junction nucleotides: 9. The CDR3 covers 18 residues. Germline V CDR1 and CDR2: KGHSH, LQKENI. The CDR3 DNA reads TGTGCCAGCTCACGCGGACTAGCGGCCAAAAGCTCCTACAATGAGCAGTTCTTC. Its protein is CASSRGLAAKSSYNEQFF.

The V gene is TRBV6-5, the J gene TRBJ2-3; D may be TRBD2 (7 bases). The CDR3 totals 14 residues. CDR1 is MNHEY and CDR2 is SVGAGI in the germline V gene. Trimming shortened V by 2 bases and J by 4 bases, and 10 bases separated the two germline ends. DNA of the CDR3: TGTGCCAGCAGTTACGGGGGGGGCGCAGATACGCAGTATTTT. Protein product: CASSYGGGADTQYF.

The chain couples TRBV9 to TRBJ2-2; D uncertain. Trimming stripped 3 bases from V and 2 bases from J, with 2 bases between. This CDR3 has 12 amino acids. CDR1 SGDLS and CDR2 YYNGEE come from the germline V gene. The DNA for the CDR3 is TGTGCCAGCAGCGCAAACACCGGGGAGCTGTTTTTT. Protein: CASSANTGELFF. Using reference TRBV9 and TRBJ2-2 for the parts outside the CDR3, the full variable domain is DSGVTQTPKHLITATGQRVTLRCSPRSGDLSVYWYQQSLDQGLQFLIQYYNGEERAKGNILERFSAQQFPDLHSELNLSSLELGDSALYFCASSANTGELFFGEGSRLTVL.

The chain couples TRBV7-9 to TRBJ2-7; D is perhaps TRBD2 (6 bases). The CDR3 has 17 amino acids. The germline V gene encodes CDR1 SEHNR and CDR2 FQNEAQ (reference sequence). V was trimmed by 4 bases and J by 2 bases, leaving 21 bases between them. CDR3 bases: TGTGCCAGCAGCTCCCCGGGAGACAGAGGGGCTACCTACGAGCAGTACTTC. Translated, it gives CASSSPGDRGATYEQYF.

V usage is TRBV7-2 and J usage is TRBJ1-1, with D possibly being TRBD1 (5 bases). CDR1 is SGHTA and CDR2 is FQGNSA in the germline V gene. The V and J ends lost 4 bases and 1 base respectively, with 13 bases between them. This CDR3 is 15 amino acids long. This chain's CDR3 is CASSSFKQANTEAFF. In DNA form, the CDR3 reads TGTGCCAGCAGCTCCTTCAAACAGGCGAACACTGAAGCTTTCTTT.

V usage is TRBV5-1 and J usage is TRBJ2-1, with TRBD2 matching over 15 bases. CDR1 SGHRS and CDR2 YFSETQ come from the germline V gene. V gave up 4 bases and J gave up 9 bases; unmatched junction bases: 11. This CDR3 comprises 17 residues. CDR3 sequence (DNA): TGCGCCAGCAGCCTCGGACTAGCGGGAGGGCCGTTGAGTGAGCAGTTCTTC. Translating it yields CASSLGLAGGPLSEQFF.

This clone was seen a single time. This sequence joins TRBV7-9 and TRBJ1-4; no firm D call. The CDR3 covers 16 residues. The germline gives CDR1 SEHNR, CDR2 FQNEAQ (reference sequence). The V end was cut by 5 bases, the J end by 3 bases, with 16 bases between. This CDR3 reads CASSPGVAAANEKLFF. The CDR3 DNA reads as TGTGCCAGCAGCCCCGGCGTCGCCGCGGCTAATGAAAAACTGTTTTTT.

The rearrangement uses TRBV2 and TRBJ1-6; unclear D gene. Germline-derived CDR1 and CDR2 are SNHLY and FYNNEI. V was shortened by 2 bases and J by 9 bases, with 11 bases between the two germline ends. The CDR3 covers 14 residues. CDR3 nucleotides: TGTGCCAGCAGTGAATCGGGGTCGAGTTCACCCCTCCACTTT. Its protein is CASSESGSSSPLHF.

V is TRBV19 and J is TRBJ2-7; 9 bases are a match to TRBD2. The CDR3 has 15 amino acids. The V and J ends lost 3 bases and 2 bases, in that order; junction bases with no gene match: 5. Germline-derived CDR1 and CDR2 are LNHDA and SQIVND (reference sequence). The CDR3 loop is CASSIRGGRAYEQYF. CDR3 nucleotide sequence: TGTGCCAGTAGTATCCGCGGCGGGAGGGCCTACGAGCAGTACTTC.

The rearrangement uses TRBV7-2 and TRBJ2-5, with D unresolved. The CDR3 extends over 13 amino acids. V lost 1 base to trimming and J lost 4 bases, with 7 bases between them. Germline CDR1 and CDR2: SGHTA and FQGNSA. CDR3 coding DNA: TGTGCCAGCAGCTTAGAACTTCGAGAGACCCAGTACTTC. Its protein is CASSLELRETQYF.

V is TRBV7-9 and J is TRBJ1-2, with unresolved D. This CDR3 region has 13 residues. Germline assignment: CDR1 SEHNR and CDR2 FQNEAQ (reference sequence). V lost 2 bases and J lost 7, with 11 bases in between. CDR3: CASSLWEEGGYTF. Here the CDR3 DNA reads TGTGCCAGCAGCTTATGGGAAGAGGGTGGCTACACCTTC.

The genes are TRBV10-1 and TRBJ2-1; 8 nucleotides align to TRBD2. CDR1 and CDR2 (germline): WNHNN, SYGVQD (reference sequence). CDR3 size: 17 residues. Losses at the gene ends were 5 bases for V and 9 bases for J; bases not matched to a gene: 18. DNA of the CDR3: TGCGCCAGCAGTTCAAACGTAGCGGGGAGGAGAACCAGTGAGCAGTTCTTC. Amino acids: CASSSNVAGRRTSEQFF.

This chain joins TRBV4-2 and TRBJ2-1, with 8 bases lining up with TRBD2. The CDR3 loop spans 17 amino acids. Germline V lookup: CDR1 LGHNA, CDR2 YNFKEQ. The V segment lost 3 bases and the J segment 1 base; nucleotides outside the gene matches: 8. The CDR3 loop reads CASSQVSGKGSYNEQFF. The DNA of the CDR3 is TGTGCCAGCAGCCAGGTTAGCGGGAAAGGGTCCTACAATGAGCAGTTCTTC.

The rearrangement joins TRBV6-2 or TRBV6-3 to TRBJ2-7, with 8 bases fitting TRBD2. The CDR3 is made up of 15 amino acids. V was clipped by 2 bases and J by 2 bases; unmatched bases: 5. CDR1 is MNHEY, CDR2 SVGEGT, per germline. CDR3 coding DNA: TGTGCCAGCAGTTACGTCAGCGGGAGTCCCTACGAGCAGTACTTC. This translates into CASSYVSGSPYEQYF.

This clone was seen a handful of times. V and J are TRBV28 and TRBJ2-1; D gene ambiguous. Germline CDR1 reads MDHEN; CDR2 reads SYDVKM. The V end was cut by 7 bases, the J end by 4 bases, with 17 bases between. The CDR3 sequence is 15 residues long. CDR3 protein: CASMNLGVFYNEQFF. The CDR3 DNA follows: TGTGCCAGCATGAACCTTGGAGTTTTTTACAATGAGCAGTTCTTC.

This sequence joins TRBV6-5 and TRBJ1-5; no clear D gene. The CDR3 is made up of 13 amino acids. V lost 2 bases and J 5 bases, leaving 7 bases between the germline ends. The germline gives CDR1 MNHEY, CDR2 SVGAGI. The CDR3 DNA reads as TGTGCCAGCAGTTACGGCCTCGATCAGCCCCAGCATTTT. Protein sequence: CASSYGLDQPQHF.

The chain links TRBV7-2 to TRBJ2-1; TRBD2 matches at 9 bases. The CDR3 sequence is 16 residues long. Germline V lookup: CDR1 SGHTA, CDR2 FQGNSA. Unmatched junction bases numbered 8, after V lost 5 bases and J lost 3 bases. The CDR3 spells CASSQTGTSSYNEQFF. The DNA for the CDR3 is TGTGCCAGCAGCCAAACCGGGACTAGCAGCTACAATGAGCAGTTCTTC.

The chain links TRBV6-5 to TRBJ2-7; 8 bases match TRBD2. There are 15 residues in the CDR3. The J segment lost 5 bases and the V segment lost 1 base, leaving 7 bases of the junction unmatched. Germline values: CDR1 MNHEY, CDR2 SVGAGI. CDR3 loop: CASSYWVGGGNEQYF. The CDR3 DNA reads TGTGCCAGCAGTTACTGGGTTGGCGGGGGGAACGAGCAGTACTTC.

The chain employs TRBV18 and TRBJ1-4, with TRBD1 as a possible D gene (5 bases). This CDR3 has 12 amino acids. CDR1 KGHSH and CDR2 LQKENI come from the germline V gene. V was shortened by 3 bases and J by 12 bases, with 11 bases between the two germline ends. In DNA form, the CDR3 reads TGTGCCAGCTCACCGCGGGGGATGGAACTGTTTTTT. It translates to CASSPRGMELFF.

This chain joins TRBV6-5 and TRBJ2-2, with D hard to call. Trimming pared 4 bases from V and 6 bases from J, leaving 15 bases between. The germline CDR1 and CDR2 sequences are MNHEY and SVGAGI. There are 15 residues in the CDR3. CDR3 nucleotides: TGTGCCAGCAGTTCGCCGAGGTTATTGGCCGGGGAGCTGTTTTTT. Translation: CASSSPRLLAGELFF.

The rearrangement uses TRBV19 and TRBJ2-5; perhaps TRBD2 as D (5 bases). The CDR3 is made up of 12 amino acids. V lost 6 bases and J lost 5, with 10 bases in between. Germline assignment: CDR1 LNHDA and CDR2 SQIVND (reference sequence). Written as DNA, the CDR3 is TGTGCCAGTAGCGGGCCGGGGGAGACCCAGTACTTC. Its protein product is CASSGPGETQYF.